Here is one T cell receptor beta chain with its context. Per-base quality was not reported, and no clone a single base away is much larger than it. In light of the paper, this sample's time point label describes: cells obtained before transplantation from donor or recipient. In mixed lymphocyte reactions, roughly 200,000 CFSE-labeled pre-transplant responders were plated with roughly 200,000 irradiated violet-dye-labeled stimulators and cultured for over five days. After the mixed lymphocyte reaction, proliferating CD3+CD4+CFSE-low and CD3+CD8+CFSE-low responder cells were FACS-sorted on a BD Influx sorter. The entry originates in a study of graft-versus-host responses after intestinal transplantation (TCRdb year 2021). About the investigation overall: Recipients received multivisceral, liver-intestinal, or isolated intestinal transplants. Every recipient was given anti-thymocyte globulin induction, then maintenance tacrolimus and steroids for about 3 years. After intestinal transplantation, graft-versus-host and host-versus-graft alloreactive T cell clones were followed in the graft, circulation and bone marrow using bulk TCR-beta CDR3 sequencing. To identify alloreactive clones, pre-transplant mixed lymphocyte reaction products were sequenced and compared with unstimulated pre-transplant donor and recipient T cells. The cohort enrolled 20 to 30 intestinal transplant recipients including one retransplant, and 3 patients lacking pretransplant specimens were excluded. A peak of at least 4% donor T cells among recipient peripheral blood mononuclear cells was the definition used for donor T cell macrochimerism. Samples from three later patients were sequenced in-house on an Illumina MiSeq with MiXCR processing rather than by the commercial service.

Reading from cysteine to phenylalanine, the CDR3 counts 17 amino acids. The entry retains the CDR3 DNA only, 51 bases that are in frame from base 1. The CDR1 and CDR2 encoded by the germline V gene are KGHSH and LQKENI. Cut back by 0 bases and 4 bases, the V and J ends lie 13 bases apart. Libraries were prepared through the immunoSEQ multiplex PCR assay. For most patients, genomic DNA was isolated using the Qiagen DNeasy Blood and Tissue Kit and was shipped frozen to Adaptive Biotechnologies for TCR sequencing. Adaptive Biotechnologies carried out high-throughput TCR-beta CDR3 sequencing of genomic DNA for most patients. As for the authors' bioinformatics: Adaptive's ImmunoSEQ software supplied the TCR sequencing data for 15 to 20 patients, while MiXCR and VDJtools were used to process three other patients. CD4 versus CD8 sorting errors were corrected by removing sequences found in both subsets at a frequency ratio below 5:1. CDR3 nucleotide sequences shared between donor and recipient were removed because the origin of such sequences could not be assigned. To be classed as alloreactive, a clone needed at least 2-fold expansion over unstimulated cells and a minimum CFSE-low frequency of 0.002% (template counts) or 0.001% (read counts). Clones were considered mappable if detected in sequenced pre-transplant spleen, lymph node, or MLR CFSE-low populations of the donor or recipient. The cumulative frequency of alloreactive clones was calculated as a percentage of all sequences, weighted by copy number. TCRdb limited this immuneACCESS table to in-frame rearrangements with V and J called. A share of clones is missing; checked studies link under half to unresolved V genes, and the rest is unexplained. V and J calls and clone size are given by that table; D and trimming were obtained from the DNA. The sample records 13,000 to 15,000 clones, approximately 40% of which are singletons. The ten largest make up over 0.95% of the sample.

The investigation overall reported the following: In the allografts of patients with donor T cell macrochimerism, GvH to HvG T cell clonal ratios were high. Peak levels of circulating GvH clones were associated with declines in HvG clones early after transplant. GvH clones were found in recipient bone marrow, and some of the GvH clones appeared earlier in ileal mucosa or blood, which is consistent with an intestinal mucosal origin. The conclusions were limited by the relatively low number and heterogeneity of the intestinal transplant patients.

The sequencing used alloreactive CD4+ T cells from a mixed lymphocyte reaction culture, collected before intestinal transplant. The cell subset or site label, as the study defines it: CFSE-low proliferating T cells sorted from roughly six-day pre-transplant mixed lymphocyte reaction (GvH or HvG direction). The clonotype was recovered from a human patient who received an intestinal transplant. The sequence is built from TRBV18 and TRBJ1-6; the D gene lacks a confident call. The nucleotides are TGTGCCAGCTCACCACCGCCAGGAGGGTTGTATAATTCACCCCTCCACTTT. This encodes CASSPPPGGLYNSPLHF.